This passage covers 27 T cell receptor beta chains from one sample sequenced in a study of T cell responses to AZD1222 COVID-19 vaccine. TCRdb keeps only in-frame clones here, not all; method: immunoSEQ multiplex PCR. The sample comprises some 150,000 clones, 75% to 90% of which are singletons, and roughly a tenth rests with the top ten. Sequenced here: peripheral blood, sampled 28 days after the second AZD1222 dose. The receptors were sampled from an adult who received the AZD1222 COVID-19 vaccine.

The DNA for the CDR3 is TGTGCCAGCACCAGATTGGACAGGGGGCGCCCTCAGCCCCAGCATTTT. The encoded protein is CASTRLDRGRPQPQHF. This sequence joins TRBV28 and TRBJ1-5; 11 positions match TRBD1. Germline values: CDR1 MDHEN, CDR2 SYDVKM. CDR3 size: 16 residues. With 7 bases clipped from V and 6 bases from J, the junction kept 11 bases outside the gene matches.

The CDR3 reads CASSQQGPGANVLTF. For the CDR3, the DNA is TGTGCCAGCAGTCAACAGGGTCCTGGGGCCAACGTCCTGACTTTC. The chain is built from TRBV6-5 and TRBJ2-6; possible D gene TRBD1, 6 bases. V gave up 5 bases and J gave up 2 bases, with 10 bases separating them. The CDR3 contains 15 residues. CDR1 is MNHEY and CDR2 is SVGAGI in the germline V gene.

The rearrangement links TRBV15 to TRBJ2-3, with TRBD2 matching over 7 bases. CDR3 size: 16 residues. With V trimmed by 5 bases and J by 0 bases, 8 bases remained unmatched. Germline V gene data show CDR1 as LNHNV and CDR2 as YYDKDF (reference sequence). CDR3 residues: CATSPQRRGSTDTQYF. The CDR3 nucleotides are TGTGCCACCAGCCCCCAGAGGCGGGGGAGCACAGATACGCAGTATTTT.

CDR3 protein: CAAGGVSYNEQFF. CDR3 coding DNA: TGTGCCGCAGGCGGGGTAAGTTACAATGAGCAGTTCTTC. J is TRBJ2-1 and V is TRBV24-1; TRBD2 is a possible D gene (6 bases). Germline CDR1 KGHDR, CDR2 SFDVKD. Trimming took off 12 bases at V and 4 bases at J, with 15 bases between the two ends. The CDR3 sequence is 13 residues long.

The rearrangement joins TRBV20-1 to TRBJ2-5; D might be TRBD1 (6 bases). Germline lookup yields CDR1 DFQATT and CDR2 SNEGSKA (reference sequence). V was pared by 7 bases and J by 2 bases, with 8 bases between. The CDR3 covers 11 residues. CDR3 sequence reads: CSEGTQETQYF. In DNA, the CDR3 is TGCAGTGAGGGGACACAAGAGACCCAGTACTTC.

CDR3 loop: CASSLKGGDVQPQHF. The CDR3 DNA reads TGCGCCAGCAGCTTAAAAGGGGGCGACGTTCAGCCCCAGCATTTT. V and J are TRBV5-1 and TRBJ1-5; 7 positions agree with TRBD1. This CDR3 contains 15 residues. From germline, CDR1 is SGHRS and CDR2 YFSETQ. V lost 2 bases, J lost 6 bases, and 8 bases stayed unmatched.

The rearrangement uses TRBV18 and TRBJ1-4; D possibly corresponds to TRBD1 (5 bases). The CDR3 covers 13 residues. V lost 2 bases, J lost 8 bases, and 9 bases lay in between. Germline V gene data show CDR1 as KGHSH and CDR2 as LQKENI. CDR3 protein: CASSPGTIEKLFF. CDR3 DNA sequence: TGTGCCAGCTCACCAGGGACCATAGAAAAACTGTTTTTT.

The chain combines TRBV29-1 with TRBJ2-7; TRBD1 agrees at 7 bases. CDR1 is SQVTM and CDR2 is ANQGSEA in the germline V gene. After removal of 2 bases from V and 5 bases from J, the junction contained 3 bases not matched to a gene. This CDR3 is built from 12 residues. In DNA form, the CDR3 reads TGCAGCGTTGAAAAGGGGGCGGACGAGCAGTACTTC. As protein: CSVEKGADEQYF.

The chain has TRBV18 and TRBJ1-5, with D perhaps matching TRBD1 (5 bases). Germline assignment: CDR1 KGHSH and CDR2 LQKENI. Trimming took off 1 base at V and 4 bases at J, with 14 bases between the two ends. This CDR3 contains 16 residues. CDR3 in DNA: TGTGCCAGCTCACCACAGGGAAGGGGCGGGAATCAGCCCCAGCATTTT. Translating it yields CASSPQGRGGNQPQHF.

The sample holds one count of this clone. The chain joins TRBV5-1 to TRBJ2-7; D is possibly TRBD1 (6 bases). The CDR3 extends over 13 amino acids. V was cut by 4 bases and J by 3 bases, with 11 bases left in between. The germline V gene encodes CDR1 SGHRS and CDR2 YFSETQ. The CDR3 here is CASSEDSYYEQYF. The CDR3 DNA sequence: TGCGCCAGCAGCGAGGACAGTTACTACGAGCAGTACTTC.

V is TRBV5-4 and J is TRBJ1-2, with D possibly matching TRBD1 (6 bases). The CDR3 extends over 16 amino acids. The ends were cut back, 0 bases at V and 7 bases at J, with 19 bases in the middle. CDR1 is SGHNT and CDR2 is YYREEE in the germline V gene (reference sequence). The CDR3 loop is CASSLAGIYGGLGYTF. For the CDR3, the DNA is TGTGCCAGCAGCTTGGCCGGCATCTACGGGGGGCTTGGCTACACCTTC. Full variable domain (rest looked up from reference TRBV5-4 and TRBJ1-2): ETGVTQSPTHLIKTRGQQVTLRCSSQSGHNTVSWYQQALGQGPQFIFQYYREEENGRGNFPPRFSGLQFPNYSSELNVNALELDDSALYLCASSLAGIYGGLGYTFGSGTRLTVV.

This clone was observed a handful of times. This chain connects TRBV19 to TRBJ1-5, with no clear D. The CDR3 spans 14 residues. Trimming shortened V by 4 bases and J by 9 bases, and 16 bases separated the two germline ends. Germline assignment: CDR1 LNHDA and CDR2 SQIVND (reference sequence). The CDR3 DNA sequence: TGTGCCAGTAGTACCTCGGACGGACCAGGGCCCCAGCATTTT. Translation gives CASSTSDGPGPQHF.

V gene TRBV5-1 combines with J gene TRBJ1-5, with TRBD1 identical over 7 bases. V was clipped by 0 bases and J by 8 bases; unmatched bases: 8. CDR3 length: 15 amino acids. Germline lookup yields CDR1 SGHRS and CDR2 YFSETQ. As DNA, the CDR3 is TGCGCCAGCAGCTTGGAGGGGGCTACTAGGGAGCCCCAGCATTTT. Translation gives CASSLEGATREPQHF.

J is TRBJ1-2 and V is TRBV18; D is undetermined. Looked up from germline, CDR1 is KGHSH and CDR2 is LQKENI. The CDR3 has 14 amino acids. V shed 4 bases and J shed 8 bases, with 17 bases lying between them. The CDR3 spells CASSRRVAEAGYTF. Here the CDR3 DNA reads TGTGCCAGCTCACGAAGGGTAGCCGAGGCCGGCTACACCTTC.

This clone showed up just once. The chain combines TRBV3-1 (or the pseudogene TRBV3-2) with TRBJ2-1; 8 bases align to TRBD2. Germline V lookup: CDR1 LGHDT, CDR2 YNNKEL (reference sequence). The CDR3 has 15 residues. The ends lost 2 bases at V and 8 bases at J; junction bases unmatched: 8. For the CDR3, the DNA is TGTGCCAGCAGCCAACGACCAGCGGGGGCGGATGAGCAGTTCTTC. Translation gives CASSQRPAGADEQFF.

J is TRBJ1-1 and V is TRBV7-2; 8 bases are shared with TRBD1. J was trimmed by 2 bases and V by 4 bases; bases with no gene match: 3. Germline V gives CDR1 SGHTA, CDR2 FQGNSA. The CDR3 has 14 residues. The CDR3 loop reads CASSWTGRNTEAFF. For the CDR3, the DNA is TGTGCCAGCAGCTGGACAGGGAGAAACACTGAAGCTTTCTTT.

The genes are TRBV5-1 and TRBJ2-2, with 8 bases identical to TRBD2. CDR3 length: 16 residues. V lost 4 bases and J lost 2; bases outside the gene matches: 7. From germline, CDR1 is SGHRS and CDR2 YFSETQ. CDR3 coding DNA: TGCGCCAGCAGCACCGGACTAGCCGCTAACACCGGGGAGCTGTTTTTT. Translating gives CASSTGLAANTGELFF.

This clone was seen only a few times. V usage is TRBV24-1 and J usage is TRBJ1-5, with 7 bases fitting TRBD1. Germline CDR1 KGHDR, CDR2 SFDVKD. The CDR3 contains 14 residues. The J segment lost 3 bases and the V segment lost 9 bases, leaving 7 bases of the junction unmatched. CDR3 sequence (DNA): TGTGCCACCGAACCGACAGGGTTCAATCAGCCCCAGCATTTT. It yields the protein CATEPTGFNQPQHF.

The chain joins TRBV6-1 to TRBJ2-3, with 8 bases lining up with TRBD2. CDR1 is MNHNS and CDR2 is SASEGT in the germline V gene. With 0 bases clipped from V and 3 bases from J, the junction kept 14 bases outside the gene matches. CDR3 length: 19 amino acids. The CDR3 here is CASSEAGRLATRQTDTQYF. DNA for the CDR3: TGTGCCAGCAGTGAAGCGGGACGACTAGCGACACGCCAAACAGATACGCAGTATTTT.

The J gene is TRBJ1-4, the V gene TRBV2; D is unclear. V lost 10 bases to trimming and J lost 10 bases, with 22 bases between them. This CDR3 comprises 14 residues. Germline CDR1 and CDR2: SNHLY and FYNNEI. This CDR3 is CATNPTTEFGKLFF. The CDR3 DNA is TGTGCCACCAACCCTACCACGGAGTTTGGAAAACTGTTTTTT.

The V call is TRBV2, the J call TRBJ1-2, with D unclear. Trimming removed 3 bases from V and 4 bases from J, with 9 bases in between. Germline V CDR1 and CDR2: SNHLY, FYNNEI. This CDR3 has 13 residues. The CDR3 is CASSDLGLYGYTF. In nucleotides, the CDR3 is TGTGCCAGCAGTGATTTAGGTCTCTATGGCTACACCTTC.

The chain links TRBV28 to TRBJ1-4; the D is unclear. CDR1 is MDHEN, CDR2 SYDVKM, per germline. The CDR3 is made up of 14 amino acids. V was cut by 3 bases and J by 10 bases, with 15 bases left in between. CDR3 nucleotides: TGTGCCAGCAGTTTCCCGGGAGCGGGGAGAAAACTGTTTTTT. Amino acid sequence: CASSFPGAGRKLFF.

The gene calls are TRBV21-1 and TRBJ2-4; the D call in the table, TRBD2, was not verified against the DNA. TRBV21-1 constitutes a pseudogene. The CDR3 loop spans 19 amino acids. CDR3: CASSISEGTSDLAKNIQYF. Here the CDR3 DNA reads TGTGCCAGCAGCATCTCCGAGGGAACTAGCGATCTAGCCAAAAACATTCAGTACTTC.

This chain uses TRBV11-2 with TRBJ2-5; D call uncertain. The V end was cut by 1 base, the J end by 2 bases, with 11 bases between. The germline gives CDR1 SGHAT, CDR2 FQNNGV. The CDR3 is made up of 15 amino acids. CDR3 coding DNA: TGTGCCAGCAGCTTAGCGAGGCTAGGACAAGAGACCCAGTACTTC. This codes for CASSLARLGQETQYF.

The J gene is TRBJ1-4, the V gene TRBV15, with a tentative D call TRBD1 (6 bases). CDR3 length equals 17 residues. V was shortened by 6 bases and J by 3 bases, with 20 bases between the two germline ends. The germline CDR1 and CDR2 sequences are LNHNV and YYDKDF (reference sequence). Here the CDR3 reads CATRGGGGIIANEKLFF. The CDR3 DNA is TGTGCCACCAGGGGCGGCGGGGGCATAATAGCTAATGAAAAACTGTTTTTT.

J is TRBJ2-7 and V is TRBV19, with TRBD1 as a possible D gene (6 bases). CDR3 length equals 13 residues. Germline CDR1 LNHDA, CDR2 SQIVND (reference sequence). V gave up 4 bases and J gave up 1 base, with 8 bases separating them. CDR3 coding DNA: TGTGCCAGTAGTAGACAGGTTTCCTACGAGCAGTACTTC. It encodes CASSRQVSYEQYF. Filled out from reference TRBV19 and TRBJ2-7, the complete variable domain reads DGGITQSPKYLFRKEGQNVTLSCEQNLNHDAMYWYRQDPGQGLRLIYYSQIVNDFQKGDIAEGYSVSREKKESFPLTVTSAQKNPTAFYLCASSRQVSYEQYFGPGTRLTVT.

This chain uses TRBV14 with TRBJ1-6; 10 nucleotides match TRBD1. The trim removed 5 bases at V and 7 bases at J, leaving 5 bases unmatched. Germline CDR1 and CDR2: SGHDN and FVKESK. The CDR3 length is 15 residues. CDR3 region: CASSSPGQGNSPLHF. The CDR3 bases are TGTGCCAGCAGCTCTCCGGGACAGGGGAATTCACCCCTCCACTTT.